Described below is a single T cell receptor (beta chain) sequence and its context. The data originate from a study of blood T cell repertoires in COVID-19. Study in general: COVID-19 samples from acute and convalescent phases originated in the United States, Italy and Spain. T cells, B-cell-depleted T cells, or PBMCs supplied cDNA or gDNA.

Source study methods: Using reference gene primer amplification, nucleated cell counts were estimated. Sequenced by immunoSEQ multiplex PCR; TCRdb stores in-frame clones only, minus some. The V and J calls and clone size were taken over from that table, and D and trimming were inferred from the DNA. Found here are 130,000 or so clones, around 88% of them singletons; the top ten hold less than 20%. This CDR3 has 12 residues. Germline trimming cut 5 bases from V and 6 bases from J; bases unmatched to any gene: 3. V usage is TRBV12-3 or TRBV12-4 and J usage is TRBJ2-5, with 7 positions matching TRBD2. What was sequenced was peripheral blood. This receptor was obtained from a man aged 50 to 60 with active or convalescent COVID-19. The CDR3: CASSPGRQTQYF. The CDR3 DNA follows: TGTGCCAGCAGTCCCGGGAGGCAGACCCAGTACTTC.